These T cell receptor beta chains were read from a single sample in a study of shared clonotypes between healthy human individuals. The protocol was immunoSEQ multiplex PCR, while the TCRdb copy is restricted to in-frame clones and leaves out a portion. The sample lists more than 550,000 clones, roughly 88% seen once, with 34% in the top ten. Sequencing input: memory CD8+ T cells from PBMCs. These TCRs come from a young man in good health. Some clones in this sample may be carry-over from other donors' samples. Each CDR3 is given with its conserved first and last residue. Fields, in order: V gene, clone size, CDR3 length, J gene, D gene, CDR3 protein, CDR3 DNA. The D gene is left open where the match is weak. Clone sizes are given selectively: once, few, many, or a class where the clone is expanded.

TRBV27	-	16	TRBJ2-7	TRBD2	CASSPPGRPPGIEQYF	TGTGCCAGCAGTCCCCCCGGGAGGCCCCCTGGCATCGAGCAGTACTTC
TRBV27	-	13	TRBJ1-2	-	CASSPEGVYGYTF	TGTGCCAGCAGCCCCGAGGGAGTCTATGGCTACACCTTC
TRBV6-1	once	13	TRBJ2-7	-	CASSDLTGYEQYF	TGTGCCAGCAGTGACTTGACAGGCTACGAGCAGTACTTC
TRBV14	-	15	TRBJ2-4	-	CASSPGDIAKNIQYF	TGTGCCAGCAGCCCAGGGGATATAGCCAAAAACATTCAGTACTTC
TRBV15	once	15	TRBJ1-4	-	CATSSRRGANEKLFF	TGTGCCACCAGCAGCCGGCGGGGTGCTAATGAAAAACTGTTTTTT
TRBV7-2	-	15	TRBJ2-5	-	CASSLVPTAQETQYF	TGTGCCAGCAGCTTAGTTCCGACGGCCCAAGAGACCCAGTACTTC
TRBV27	-	11	TRBJ1-2	-	CASSFLHRYTF	TGTGCCAGCAGTTTCCTACATCGCTACACCTTC
TRBV28	-	14	TRBJ2-7	-	CASSGRPDSYEQYF	TGTGCCAGCAGTGGCAGACCGGACAGCTACGAGCAGTACTTC
TRBV7-9	-	18	TRBJ2-3	TRBD2	CASSLDPSSGSPTDTQYF	TGTGCCAGCAGCTTAGATCCTTCTAGCGGGAGTCCGACAGATACGCAGTATTTT
TRBV27	few	13	TRBJ2-7	-	CATTRGLSYEQYF	TGTGCCACCACGAGGGGCCTTTCCTACGAGCAGTACTTC
TRBV6-5	-	16	TRBJ2-4	TRBD2	CASSYREGLGKNIQYF	TGTGCCAGCAGTTATCGGGAGGGCCTCGGCAAAAACATTCAGTACTTC
TRBV6-6	-	14	TRBJ2-1	TRBD2	CASSYGLEVNEQFF	TGTGCCAGCAGTTACGGACTAGAAGTCAATGAGCAGTTCTTC
TRBV5-6	-	13	TRBJ2-1	-	CASSLGSLGEQFF	TGTGCCAGCAGCTTGGGATCGCTAGGGGAGCAGTTCTTC
TRBV5-1	-	15	TRBJ2-1	TRBD1	CASSPGQFSYNEQFF	TGCGCCAGCAGCCCGGGACAGTTCTCCTACAATGAGCAGTTCTTC
TRBV6-4	-	15	TRBJ2-3	-	CASSDDGTSTDTQYF	TGTGCCAGCAGTGACGACGGTACTAGCACAGATACGCAGTATTTT
TRBV5-6	-	15	TRBJ1-1	-	CASSAGTAMNTEAFF	TGTGCCAGCAGCGCAGGGACGGCTATGAACACTGAAGCTTTCTTT
TRBV13	-	14	TRBJ2-1	TRBD1	CASSSRDRGNEQFF	TGTGCCAGCAGCTCCCGGGACAGGGGAAATGAGCAGTTCTTC
TRBV30	-	13	TRBJ2-1	-	CAWRVWGYNEQFF	TGTGCCTGGAGAGTATGGGGATACAATGAGCAGTTCTTC
TRBV15	-	18	TRBJ2-3	TRBD2	CATSTISWTSGESDTQYF	TGTGCCACCAGCACCATAAGCTGGACTAGCGGGGAATCAGATACGCAGTATTTT
TRBV2	-	14	TRBJ2-1	-	CASSEVTTYNEQFF	TGTGCCAGCAGTGAAGTCACAACCTACAATGAGCAGTTCTTC
TRBV4-3	-	16	TRBJ2-1	TRBD1	CASSQTWTGGFDEQFF	TGCGCCAGCAGCCAAACTTGGACAGGGGGCTTCGATGAGCAGTTCTTC
TRBV11-2	-	19	TRBJ2-3	-	CASSFPRDSHKALTDTQYF	TGTGCCAGCAGCTTCCCCCGGGACTCCCATAAGGCTCTCACAGATACGCAGTATTTT
TRBV6-5	-	14	TRBJ1-1	-	CASSYARRWTEAFF	TGTGCCAGCAGTTACGCCAGAAGGTGGACTGAAGCTTTCTTT
TRBV5-6	-	18	TRBJ2-3	TRBD1	CASSTFYLGQGTTDTQYF	TGTGCCAGCAGCACCTTCTATCTGGGACAGGGGACCACAGATACGCAGTATTTT
TRBV7-3	-	13	TRBJ1-1	-	CASSVYLNTEAFF	TGTGCCAGCAGCGTCTATTTGAACACTGAAGCTTTCTTT
TRBV9	-	16	TRBJ2-3	TRBD2	CASSEWPAETSGPVHF	TGTGCCAGCAGCGAGTGGCCGGCAGAGACTAGCGGGCCAGTACATTTT
TRBV6-5	-	15	TRBJ1-1	TRBD1	CASTARQGVRTEAFF	TGTGCCAGCACGGCCCGACAGGGGGTCCGTACTGAAGCTTTCTTT